This T cell receptor beta chain is drawn from a study of radiation and T cells in renal cell carcinoma. J gave up 6 bases and V 2 bases, and 1 base lay outside the gene matches. In germline, CDR1 is SEHNR, CDR2 FQNEAQ (reference sequence). The CDR3 contains 13 residues. Notes on the study in general: Tumor samples were small regions of around 0.91 g.

Indicated treatment: 15 Gy SBRT to primary tumor, nephrectomy 4 weeks later. Nephrectomy followed 15 Gy stereotactic body radiation by 4 weeks. Generated by immunoSEQ multiplex PCR, the TCRdb table keeps only in-frame clones and is missing some. The sample includes around 16,000 clones, roughly 50% of them seen just once. By sample share, this clone is medium-sized. Its specificity is not known. The sequences come from tumor tissue, collected from a patient whose treatment included radiotherapy and nephrectomy. The chain joins TRBV7-9 to TRBJ2-3; 8 nucleotides match TRBD1. The sequence was collected from a woman aged 60 to 75 with renal cell carcinoma. CDR3 coding DNA: TGTGCCAGCAGCTTAACAGGGGGGGATACGCAGTATTTT. Translated: CASSLTGGDTQYF.